This note documents a single T cell receptor beta chain sequence. Its antigen is unknown. This may come from a read error, since a much larger clone is one base off. The study enrolled healthy HIV-negative adults without recent acute infections or vaccinations as donors. These data originate in a study of shared clonotypes between healthy human individuals. Turning to the study itself: Per donor, three plates held CD4 naive cells, three held CD4 memory, two held CD8 naive and one held CD8 memory.

Study processing details: ImmunoSEQ output lacked quality scores and full-length reads, limiting matched filtering. Profiled with immunoSEQ multiplex PCR; TCRdb holds only in-frame clones, not every one. V, J and clone size were drawn from that table, and D and trimming were deduced from the DNA. The sample records around 1.1 million clones, around 78% being singletons. General observations from the study: Four donors held about 5.1% of naive CD4 clonotypes in common.

Germline V CDR1 and CDR2: GTSNPN, SVGIG (reference sequence). The CDR3 runs to 12 residues. This sequence originates from a man younger than 30 in good health. Some clones in this sample may be carry-over from other donors' samples. V usage is TRBV30 and J usage is TRBJ2-1; D unresolved. The sequenced sample was memory CD4+ T cells from PBMCs. Subset described: CD45RA-negative fraction. DNA for the CDR3: TGTGCCTGGAGTGTACATTTGAGTGAGCAGCTCTTC. This sequence encodes CAWSVHLSEQLF. Supplemented by reference TRBV30 and TRBJ2-1, the full variable domain reads SQTIHQWPATLVQPVGSPLSLECTVEGTSNPNLYWYRQAAGRGLQLLFYSVGIGQISSEVPQNLSASRPQDRQFILSSKKLLLSDSGFYLCAWSVHLSEQLFGPGTRLTVL.